This is a list of T cell receptor beta chains from one sample in a study of radiotherapy plus CTLA-4 blockade in lung cancer. Data came from immunoSEQ multiplex PCR; TCRdb stores just in-frame clones and leaves some out. The sample contains roughly 70,000 clones, around 87% of which appear only once. The material sequenced was peripheral blood, taken from a patient treated with radiotherapy plus ipilimumab. Source of these receptors: a human donor with non-small cell lung cancer that progressed on radiotherapy plus ipilimumab. The CDR3 runs from the conserved cysteine through the conserved F or W. D genes are given only for firm matches. Rows may omit the clone size; those that give it use once, few, many or a size class.

TRBD2	once	TRBJ2-7	TRBV9	CASSVDGRAGEQYF	TGTGCCAGCAGCGTAGACGGGAGGGCCGGCGAGCAGTACTTC
TRBD1	-	TRBJ2-2	TRBV7-3	CASSFKGAGTGELFF	TGTGCCAGCAGCTTCAAGGGGGCGGGCACCGGGGAGCTGTTTTTT
-	-	TRBJ1-1	TRBV6-5	CASSRYGTLNTEAFF	TGTGCCAGCAGTCGATATGGGACCCTGAACACTGAAGCTTTCTTT
TRBD1	-	TRBJ2-4	TRBV7-3	CASSHDRAGIQYF	TGTGCCAGCAGCCACGACAGGGCTGGGATTCAGTACTTC
TRBD2	-	TRBJ2-2	TRBV29-1	CSGGGLAGIGELFF	TGCAGCGGTGGGGGACTAGCGGGGATCGGGGAGCTGTTTTTT
-	-	TRBJ2-3	TRBV27	CASSLFEGADTQYF	TGTGCCAGCAGTTTATTTGAGGGTGCAGATACGCAGTATTTT
-	-	TRBJ2-3	TRBV9	CASSVPDTGTDTQYF	TGTGCCAGCAGCGTTCCGGACACTGGGACAGATACGCAGTATTTT
-	-	TRBJ2-4	TRBV25-1	CASSQQGSKNIQYF	TGTGCCAGCAGTCAACAGGGTTCCAAAAACATTCAGTACTTC
TRBD1	-	TRBJ2-7	TRBV7-9	CASSKQGGYEQYF	TGTGCCAGCAGCAAACAGGGGGGCTACGAGCAGTACTTC
-	-	TRBJ1-2	TRBV5-5	CASSRDRFRGYTF	TGTGCCAGCAGCCGAGACAGGTTCAGGGGCTACACCTTC
-	-	TRBJ1-2	TRBV2	CASSESGRVNYGYTF	TGTGCCAGCAGTGAATCAGGGAGGGTGAACTATGGCTACACCTTC
TRBD1	-	TRBJ2-5	TRBV6-6	CASSKQGAMETQYF	TGTGCCAGCAGTAAACAGGGGGCGATGGAGACCCAGTACTTC
-	-	TRBJ1-1	TRBV11-2	CASSLTGNLGTEAFF	TGTGCCAGCAGCTTAACAGGGAATTTAGGCACTGAAGCTTTCTTT
-	once	TRBJ1-5	TRBV6-1	CASSEGAGFQPQHF	TGTGCCAGCAGTGAAGGGGCAGGGTTTCAGCCCCAGCATTTT
-	few	TRBJ1-2	TRBV6-1	CASSLGSVSGYTF	TGTGCCAGCAGTTTGGGGTCAGTTTCTGGCTACACCTTC
-	-	TRBJ1-1	TRBV7-9	CASSLNQGRPEAFF	TGTGCCAGCAGCTTAAATCAGGGGAGGCCTGAAGCTTTCTTT
TRBD2	-	TRBJ2-2	TRBV30	CAWTAVRWEGSTGELFF	TGTGCCTGGACAGCAGTTCGGTGGGAGGGGAGCACCGGGGAGCTGTTTTTT
-	-	TRBJ1-1	TRBV6-1	CASTGLNRWDAFF	TGTGCCAGCACGGGATTAAATCGCTGGGATGCTTTCTTT
-	-	TRBJ2-5	TRBV7-3	CASSLTGERWYF	TGTGCCAGCAGCTTAACGGGGGAAAGGTGGTACTTC
-	-	TRBJ2-3	TRBV13	CASSLGGTDTQYF	TGTGCCAGCAGTTTGGGGGGCACAGATACGCAGTATTTT
-	-	TRBJ2-7	TRBV5-1	CASRPGATYEQYF	TGCGCCAGCAGGCCGGGGGCAACCTACGAGCAGTACTTC
-	-	TRBJ1-2	TRBV4-1	CASSQVGTSYGYTF	TGCGCCAGCAGCCAAGTAGGGACTAGCTATGGCTACACCTTC
TRBD2	-	TRBJ2-1	TRBV29-1	CSAGTSTFEQFF	TGCAGCGCCGGGACTAGCACGTTTGAGCAGTTCTTC
-	-	TRBJ1-2	TRBV2	CASSDLGRLAGYTF	TGTGCCAGCAGTGACCTGGGTCGATTGGCTGGCTACACCTTC
TRBD2	-	TRBJ2-2	TRBV19	CASSTSGSRPGELFF	TGTGCCAGTAGCACTAGCGGGAGTCGCCCCGGGGAGCTGTTTTTT
TRBD2	-	TRBJ2-1	TRBV2	CASDRLAGSNEQFF	TGTGCCAGCGACCGACTAGCGGGAAGTAATGAGCAGTTCTTC
-	-	TRBJ2-7	TRBV10-2	CATGTSTSYEQYF	TGCGCCACCGGGACTTCGACCTCCTACGAGCAGTACTTC
TRBD2	-	TRBJ2-1	TRBV27	CASSFRGLAPYNEQFF	TGTGCCAGCAGTTTCCGAGGACTAGCCCCCTACAATGAGCAGTTCTTC
TRBD1	-	TRBJ1-4	TRBV9	CASSEGWGQPNEKLFF	TGTGCCAGCAGCGAGGGTTGGGGACAGCCAAATGAAAAACTGTTTTTT
-	-	TRBJ2-5	TRBV6-1	CASTNGFQYF	TGTGCCAGCACAAACGGATTCCAGTACTTC
-	-	TRBJ2-2	TRBV29-1	CSVPRQGPLNTGELFF	TGCAGCGTTCCGAGGCAGGGCCCTTTGAACACCGGGGAGCTGTTTTTT
-	-	TRBJ2-3	TRBV4-2	CASSHPPGPPANRQDTQYF	TGTGCCAGCAGCCACCCACCGGGACCCCCGGCCAACCGACAAGATACGCAGTATTTT
TRBD2	-	TRBJ2-1	TRBV7-2	CASSLSPTSGRPRQFF	TGTGCCAGCAGCCTCTCCCCGACTAGCGGGAGGCCCCGGCAGTTCTTC
TRBD2	once	TRBJ2-1	TRBV5-4	CASSSGTSGLYNEQFF	TGTGCCAGCAGTTCTGGGACTAGCGGTCTTTACAATGAGCAGTTCTTC
TRBD1	-	TRBJ2-7	TRBV29-1	CSVGGQGAYEQYF	TGCAGCGTTGGTGGACAGGGGGCCTACGAGCAGTACTTC
TRBD1	-	TRBJ1-1	TRBV30	CAWTLDRGTEAFF	TGTGCCTGGACCTTAGACAGGGGCACTGAAGCTTTCTTT
-	-	TRBJ2-7	TRBV6-1	CASQGHLYEQYF	TGTGCCAGCCAAGGACACCTGTACGAGCAGTACTTC
-	-	TRBJ2-7	TRBV6-5	CASSYSGEQYF	TGTGCCAGCAGTTACTCTGGCGAGCAGTACTTC
TRBD1	-	TRBJ2-1	TRBV27	CASRAGTGAYNEQFF	TGTGCCAGCAGGGCCGGGACAGGAGCCTACAATGAGCAGTTCTTC
-	-	TRBJ1-4	TRBV28	CASSIRSYRDRNEKLFF	TGTGCCAGCAGTATACGATCCTACAGGGATAGGAATGAAAAACTGTTTTTT
-	few	TRBJ2-2	TRBV11-1	CASSLGANTGELFF	TGTGCCAGCAGCTTAGGAGCGAACACCGGGGAGCTGTTTTTT
TRBD1	-	TRBJ1-2	TRBV28	CASSPNRGNYGYTF	TGTGCCAGCAGTCCTAACAGGGGGAACTATGGCTACACCTTC
-	-	TRBJ2-3	TRBV4-1	CASSPRALGGSTDTQYF	TGCGCCAGCTCCCCCAGAGCTCTTGGGGGAAGCACAGATACGCAGTATTTT
-	-	TRBJ1-1	TRBV29-1	CSTTGQLNTEAFF	TGCAGCACTACGGGACAATTGAACACTGAAGCTTTCTTT
-	-	TRBJ1-1	TRBV7-9	CASSFRNDGAFF	TGTGCCAGCAGCTTTAGAAACGACGGGGCTTTCTTT
-	-	TRBJ2-3	TRBV7-3	CASSFGLSTDTQYF	TGTGCCAGCAGCTTTGGTCTTAGCACAGATACGCAGTATTTT
TRBD2	-	TRBJ2-7	TRBV5-1	CASRRDPGGEQYF	TGCGCCAGCAGGCGGGACCCGGGGGGTGAGCAGTACTTC
TRBD1	-	TRBJ1-1	TRBV30	CAWAGQGYTEAFF	TGTGCCTGGGCCGGACAGGGGTACACTGAAGCTTTCTTT
-	-	TRBJ1-4	TRBV2	CASKDSATNEKLFF	TGTGCCAGCAAGGACAGTGCAACTAATGAAAAACTGTTTTTT
-	-	TRBJ1-1	TRBV15	CATSRDRGEAFF	TGTGCCACCAGCAGAGATCGGGGGGAAGCTTTCTTT
-	-	TRBJ2-3	TRBV7-2	CASSGTNTQYF	TGTGCCAGCAGCGGTACCAATACGCAGTATTTT
-	-	TRBJ2-1	TRBV6-5	CASSYGQSSGDEQFF	TGTGCCAGCAGTTACGGTCAATCTTCTGGCGATGAGCAGTTCTTC
-	-	TRBJ1-2	TRBV28	CASSSLYGYTF	TGTGCCAGCAGTTCCTTATATGGCTACACCTTC
-	few	TRBJ1-2	TRBV19	CASSIDRRSLSYGYTF	TGTGCCAGTAGTATAGATCGGCGGTCTCTAAGTTATGGCTACACCTTC
-	-	TRBJ2-2	TRBV19	CASSYWDTGELFF	TGTGCCAGTAGTTACTGGGACACCGGGGAGCTGTTTTTT